Below are 22 T cell receptor beta chains sequenced from a single sample in a study of T-cell memory formation after mild COVID-19. From the 5' RACE reads, TCRdb called clonotypes with MiXCR, one entry per CDR3 protein. The repertoire holds about 470,000 distinct CDR3 sequences, 15% to 20% seen once, with over 9% in the top ten. Sequencing was performed on PBMCs or a T cell subset sorted from them (not recorded which). The receptors come from an adult woman who had mild COVID-19 (a few samples of this study predate the infection). Cell type and time point are not known.

This clonotype has more than one count but fewer than ten. The rearrangement uses TRBV9 and TRBJ2-1; TRBD1 aligns across 11 bases. The CDR3 has 16 residues. The ends lost 0 bases at V and 6 bases at J; junction bases unmatched: 5. Germline V gene sequence: CDR1 SGDLS, CDR2 YYNGEE. The CDR3: CASSVVGQGASNEQFF. Written as DNA, the CDR3 is TGTGCCAGCAGCGTAGTAGGACAGGGGGCCTCCAATGAGCAGTTCTTC.

The J gene is TRBJ2-3, the V gene TRBV9; maybe TRBD1 (6 bases). This CDR3 is 18 amino acids long. The germline V gene has CDR1 SGDLS and CDR2 YYNGEE. The V end was cut by 1 base, the J end by 5 bases, with 23 bases between. The CDR3 region is CASSVRPPGQSREDTQYF. The CDR3 nucleotides read TGTGCCAGCAGCGTACGCCCCCCAGGACAGAGCCGGGAAGATACGCAGTATTTT.

The V and J genes are TRBV24-1 and TRBJ2-5; D is tentatively TRBD1 or TRBD2 (5 bases each). The V gene lost 7 bases and the J gene lost 3 bases, with 11 bases spanning the gap. Germline V lookup: CDR1 KGHDR, CDR2 SFDVKD. This CDR3 is built from 13 residues. CDR3 residues: CATRGADKETQYF. Written as DNA, the CDR3 is TGTGCCACCAGAGGAGCGGACAAAGAGACCCAGTACTTC.

This clonotype was seen only a few times. The chain is built from TRBV9 and TRBJ1-3, with 7 bases fitting TRBD1. V dropped 3 bases and J dropped 1; count of bases not matched to a gene: 4. In germline, CDR1 is SGDLS, CDR2 YYNGEE. This CDR3 contains 15 residues. The CDR3 DNA is TGTGCCAGCAGCGGACAGACAGGGTCTGGAAACACCATATATTTT. Amino acid sequence: CASSGQTGSGNTIYF.

This clonotype turned up a few times. The chain links TRBV7-9 to TRBJ2-3; 7 bases align to TRBD1. Germline loops: CDR1 SEHNR, CDR2 FQNEAQ (reference sequence). The J segment lost 1 base and the V segment lost 4 bases, leaving 2 bases of the junction unmatched. This CDR3 is 14 amino acids long. In DNA, the CDR3 is TGTGCCAGCAGCTGGCAGGGGGGCACAGATACGCAGTATTTT. Its translation is CASSWQGGTDTQYF.

This clonotype was detected a few times. The gene calls are TRBV7-2 and TRBJ2-3; D possibly corresponds to TRBD1 (6 bases). Germline V CDR1 and CDR2: SGHTA, FQGNSA. The CDR3 is 18 residues long. Trimming shortened V by 0 bases and J by 1 base, and 17 bases separated the two germline ends. The CDR3 reads CASSLAVFRGRGTDTQYF. In nucleotides, the CDR3 is TGTGCCAGCAGCTTAGCGGTTTTCAGGGGCAGGGGCACAGATACGCAGTATTTT.

This clonotype was seen a handful of times. The chain joins TRBV11-2 to TRBJ2-7; 15 nucleotides match TRBD2. CDR1 SGHAT and CDR2 FQNNGV come from the germline V gene. Germline trimming cut 5 bases from V and 6 bases from J; bases unmatched to any gene: 14. CDR3 length: 18 amino acids. Here the CDR3 DNA reads TGTGCCAGCAGCCACACTAGCTTGGGACTAGCGGGGGGCCCCGAGCAGTACTTC. As protein: CASSHTSLGLAGGPEQYF.

The chain couples TRBV7-3 to TRBJ2-3; D perhaps matches TRBD2 (7 bases). This CDR3 comprises 14 residues. The ends were cut back, 6 bases at V and 6 bases at J, with 16 bases in the middle. The V gene's germline CDR1 is SGHTA and CDR2 FQGTGA. Here the CDR3 DNA reads TGTGCCAGCAGTCCCCAAGGGGGGGCGGATACGCAGTATTTT. This codes for CASSPQGGADTQYF.

This sequence joins TRBV3-1 and TRBJ1-1; TRBD1 is a possible D gene (5 bases). Trimming removed 1 base at V and 5 bases at J, with 17 bases between. Germline V gene lookup returns CDR1 LGHDT and CDR2 YNNKEL (reference sequence). CDR3 length: 16 amino acids. The CDR3 protein is CASSQGGTDRGTEAFF. The CDR3 bases are TGTGCCAGCAGCCAAGGGGGGACGGACCGAGGTACTGAAGCTTTCTTT.

The chain employs TRBV24-1 and TRBJ2-7; D may be TRBD2 (6 bases). Trimming removed 6 bases at V and 4 bases at J, with 15 bases between. CDR1 and CDR2 (germline): KGHDR, SFDVKD. The CDR3 loop spans 14 amino acids. CDR3 nucleotide sequence: TGTGCCACCAGTCAGGCCCGGGAGCCTTACGAGCAGTACTTC. It yields the protein CATSQAREPYEQYF.

The gene calls are TRBV29-1 and TRBJ1-2, with D possibly TRBD1 on 5 matching bases. Trimming took off 3 bases at V and 5 bases at J, with 16 bases between the two ends. Germline values: CDR1 SQVTM, CDR2 ANQGSEA. The length of the CDR3 is 14 residues. This CDR3 reads CSVEAWGRGYGYTF. In DNA, the CDR3 is TGCAGCGTTGAGGCTTGGGGGAGAGGGTATGGCTACACCTTC. The full variable domain, completed using reference TRBV29-1 and TRBJ1-2, is SAVISQKPSRDICQRGTSLTIQCQVDSQVTMMFWYRQQPGQSLTLIATANQGSEATYESGFVIDKFPISRPNLTFSTLTVSNMSPEDSSIYLCSVEAWGRGYGYTFGSGTRLTVV.

This clonotype was counted only a few times. J is TRBJ1-3 and V is TRBV5-1, with D unclear. CDR3 length: 16 residues. Trimming took off 5 bases at V and 0 bases at J, with 15 bases between the two ends. CDR1 is SGHRS and CDR2 is YFSETQ in the germline V gene. CDR3 nucleotide sequence: TGCGCCAGCAGTCCCGGGCAGGCTTTCTCTGGAAACACCATATATTTT. Translation: CASSPGQAFSGNTIYF.

J is TRBJ2-6 and V is TRBV29-1, with 8 bases matching TRBD2. V shed 2 bases, J shed 6 bases, and the junction held 12 bases outside the gene matches. The CDR3 spans 17 residues. Germline CDR1 is SQVTM and CDR2 is ANQGSEA. Here the CDR3 reads CSVENHPGGGEANVLTF. The CDR3 DNA is TGCAGCGTTGAAAATCATCCCGGGGGGGGCGAGGCCAACGTCCTGACTTTC.

This clonotype was seen at least ten times. J is TRBJ2-1 and V is TRBV12-3 or TRBV12-4; D ambiguous. The CDR3 sequence is 12 residues long. Trimming removed 3 bases at V and 2 bases at J, with 2 bases between. CDR3 sequence reads: CASSFPYNEQFF. The CDR3 DNA reads as TGTGCCAGCAGTTTCCCCTACAATGAGCAGTTCTTC.

The chain combines TRBV25-1 with TRBJ2-3; TRBD1 agrees at 7 bases. The CDR3 covers 15 residues. Germline loops: CDR1 MGHDK, CDR2 SYGVNS. V gave up 5 bases and J gave up 0 bases; unmatched junction bases: 5. The CDR3 is CASSIGQESTDTQYF. The CDR3 bases are TGTGCCAGCAGTATCGGACAGGAGAGCACAGATACGCAGTATTTT.

The CDR3 reads CASETREWKNYGYTF. The DNA for the CDR3 is TGTGCCAGCGAGACAAGGGAATGGAAAAACTATGGCTACACCTTC. V and J are TRBV6-2 or TRBV6-3 and TRBJ1-2, with unresolved D. The V end was cut by 8 bases, the J end by 2 bases, with 18 bases between. Germline V gene lookup returns CDR1 MNHEY and CDR2 SVGEGT. There are 15 residues in the CDR3.

The table lists this clonotype with many counts. This sequence joins TRBV5-1 and TRBJ2-1; the D gene could be TRBD1 or TRBD2 (6 bases each). There are 15 residues in the CDR3. Between the trimmed V and J ends, which lost 4 bases and 1 base, there was a span of 12 bases. Germline V gene sequence: CDR1 SGHRS, CDR2 YFSETQ. As DNA, the CDR3 is TGCGCCAGCAGCCCGGAGGGGGGATCCTACAATGAGCAGTTCTTC. Amino acid sequence: CASSPEGGSYNEQFF.

The V call is TRBV20-1, the J call TRBJ2-7; TRBD2 is a possible D gene (5 bases). CDR3 size: 12 residues. CDR1 is DFQATT, CDR2 SNEGSKA, per germline (reference sequence). The V gene lost 1 base and the J gene lost 3 bases, with 7 bases spanning the gap. The CDR3 region is CSARAGSYEQYF. The CDR3 DNA reads as TGCAGTGCTAGAGCGGGAAGCTACGAGCAGTACTTC.

This clonotype turned up a few times. The V and J genes are TRBV9 and TRBJ2-7, with D hard to call. This CDR3 has 14 amino acids. Germline V gene lookup returns CDR1 SGDLS and CDR2 YYNGEE. V was trimmed by 0 bases and J by 6 bases, leaving 13 bases between them. CDR3 protein: CASSVGSGSPEQYF. The DNA of the CDR3 is TGTGCCAGCAGCGTAGGGTCCGGGTCGCCCGAGCAGTACTTC.

The sample holds a few counts of this clonotype. CDR3 sequence (DNA): TGCGCCAGCAGCCAAGATCGAAGCCTAGCGGCCCGGGATACGCAGTATTTT. It encodes CASSQDRSLAARDTQYF. The chain joins TRBV4-3 to TRBJ2-3, with TRBD2 matching over 7 bases. CDR1 and CDR2 from the germline V gene are LGHNA and YSLEER. V was pared by 0 bases and J by 6 bases, with 12 bases of the junction left unmatched. The CDR3 contains 17 residues.

This clonotype has more than one count but fewer than ten. The chain's CDR3 is CASSPVRGYEQYF. In nucleotides, the CDR3 is TGTGCCAGCAGCCCCGTTCGGGGGTACGAGCAGTACTTC. The chain combines TRBV11-2 with TRBJ2-7, with D maybe TRBD2 (6 bases). This CDR3 has 13 amino acids. Trimming removed 5 bases at V and 4 bases at J, with 12 bases between. Germline CDR1 reads SGHAT; CDR2 reads FQNNGV.

CDR3 in amino acids: CASSLGYRRGLLTPSKYEQYF. Here the CDR3 DNA reads TGCGCCAGCAGCCTGGGCTACCGCCGGGGGCTTTTAACTCCTTCGAAGTACGAGCAGTACTTC. The rearrangement uses TRBV5-1 and TRBJ2-7; D may be TRBD1 or TRBD2 (6 bases each). The ends were cut back, 4 bases at V and 4 bases at J, with 36 bases in the middle. The CDR3 runs 21 residues. Germline V lookup: CDR1 SGHRS, CDR2 YFSETQ. Variable domain in full (rest from reference TRBV5-1 and TRBJ2-7): KAGVTQTPRYLIKTRGQQVTLSCSPISGHRSVSWYQQTPGQGLQFLFEYFSETQRNKGNFPGRFSGRQFSNSRSEMNVSTLELGDSALYLCASSLGYRRGLLTPSKYEQYFGPGTRLTVT.